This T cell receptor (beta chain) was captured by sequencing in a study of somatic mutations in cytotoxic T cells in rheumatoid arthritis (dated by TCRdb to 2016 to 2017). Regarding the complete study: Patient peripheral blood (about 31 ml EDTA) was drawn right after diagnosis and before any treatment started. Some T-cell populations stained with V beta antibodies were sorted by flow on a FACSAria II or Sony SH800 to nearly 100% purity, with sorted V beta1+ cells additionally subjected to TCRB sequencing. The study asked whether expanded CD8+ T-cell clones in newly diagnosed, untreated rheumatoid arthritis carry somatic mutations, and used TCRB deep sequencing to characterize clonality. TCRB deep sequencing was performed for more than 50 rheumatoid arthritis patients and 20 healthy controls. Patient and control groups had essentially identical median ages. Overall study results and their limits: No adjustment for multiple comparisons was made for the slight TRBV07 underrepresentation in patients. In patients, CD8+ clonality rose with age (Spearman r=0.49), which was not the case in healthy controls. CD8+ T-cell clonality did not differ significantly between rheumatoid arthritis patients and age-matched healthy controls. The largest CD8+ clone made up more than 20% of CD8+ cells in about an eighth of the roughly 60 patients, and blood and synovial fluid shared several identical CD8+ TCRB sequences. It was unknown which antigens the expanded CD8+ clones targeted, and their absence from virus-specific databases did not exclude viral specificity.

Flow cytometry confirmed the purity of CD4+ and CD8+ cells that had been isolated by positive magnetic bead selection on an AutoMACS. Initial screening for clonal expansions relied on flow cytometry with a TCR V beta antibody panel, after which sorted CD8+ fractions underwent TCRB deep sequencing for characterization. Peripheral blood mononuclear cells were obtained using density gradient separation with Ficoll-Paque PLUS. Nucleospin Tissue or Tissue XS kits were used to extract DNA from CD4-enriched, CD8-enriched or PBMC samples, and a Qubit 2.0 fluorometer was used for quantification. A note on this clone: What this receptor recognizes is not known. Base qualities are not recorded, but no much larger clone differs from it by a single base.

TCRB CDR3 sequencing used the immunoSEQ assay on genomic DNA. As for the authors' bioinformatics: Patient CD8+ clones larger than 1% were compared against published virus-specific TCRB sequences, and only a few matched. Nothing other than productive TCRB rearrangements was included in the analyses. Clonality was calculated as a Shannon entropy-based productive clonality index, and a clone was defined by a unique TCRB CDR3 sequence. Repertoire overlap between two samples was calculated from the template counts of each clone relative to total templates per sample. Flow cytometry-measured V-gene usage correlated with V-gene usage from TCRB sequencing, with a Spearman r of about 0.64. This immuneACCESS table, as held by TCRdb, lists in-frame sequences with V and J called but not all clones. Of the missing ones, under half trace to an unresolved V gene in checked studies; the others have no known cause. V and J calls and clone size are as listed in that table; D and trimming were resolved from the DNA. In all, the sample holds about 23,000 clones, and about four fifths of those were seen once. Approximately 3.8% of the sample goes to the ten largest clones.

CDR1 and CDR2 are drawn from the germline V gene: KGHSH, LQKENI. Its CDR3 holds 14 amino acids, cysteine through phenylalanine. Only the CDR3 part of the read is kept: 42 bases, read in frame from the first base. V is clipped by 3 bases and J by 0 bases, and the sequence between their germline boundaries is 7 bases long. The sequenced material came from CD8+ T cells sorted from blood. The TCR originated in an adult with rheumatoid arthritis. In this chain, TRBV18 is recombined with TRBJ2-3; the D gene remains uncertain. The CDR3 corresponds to CASSPSISTDTQYF. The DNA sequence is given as TGTGCCAGCTCACCCTCGATCAGCACAGATACGCAGTATTTT.